This TCR beta chain was captured in a study of T cells in Graves' hyperthyroidism and ophthalmopathy. This clonotype was recorded at least ten times. Its target is not known. V lost 4 bases to trimming and J lost 1 base; unmatched junction nucleotides: 7. Germline V gives CDR1 SGHRS, CDR2 YFSETQ. The CDR3 runs to 15 residues. Whole-study findings and limits: Through a model of 13 V-J features, ophthalmopathy was separated from stable hyperthyroidism.

Exclusion followed for patients with uncontrolled infection, other autoimmune disease, pregnancy or lactation. PBMCs were collected from an approximately 10 ml volume of fresh peripheral blood. Amplification targeted TCR beta CDR3 regions from RNA transcripts. First-round RT-PCR of the TCR CDR3 relied on the HTBI primer set. Using its own MiXCR run on the multiplex PCR reads, TCRdb lists one record per CDR3 protein. Among 350,000 to 400,000 distinct CDR3 sequences listed, about 15% were seen once. The V gene is TRBV5-1, the J gene TRBJ1-1; 7 bases match TRBD1. The TCR sequence derives from a woman in her twenties or thirties with Graves' hyperthyroidism. The sequenced material came from blood. The CDR3 DNA reads as TGCGCCAGCAGCCGGGACAGCGTTAGGAACACTGAAGCTTTCTTT. Its translation is CASSRDSVRNTEAFF.